These 5 T cell receptor beta chains share one sample of origin, sequenced in a study of early stage breast cancer tumors (dated by TCRdb to between 2016 and 2019). Libraries were made using the immunoSEQ multiplex PCR assay. TCRdb took over this immuneACCESS table, retaining in-frame rearrangements with V and J assigned. Such tables are incomplete; in checked studies, under half of the missing clones stem from an unresolved V gene, and the remainder is unexplained. The sample yields about 4,800 clones; more than 55% were counted once. 18% of the sample lies in the top ten. Material for sequencing was breast tumor tissue. The receptors were sampled from a person aged 45-65 years with breast cancer.

This chain links TRBV11-2 with TRBJ2-1; a possible D gene is TRBD2 (5 bases). CDR1 is SGHAT, CDR2 FQNNGV, per germline. The V and J ends lost 1 base and 8 bases respectively, with 15 bases between them. The CDR3 has 15 amino acids. The DNA of the CDR3 is TGTGCCAGCAGCTTAGGGACGGAGGTTTCGGATGAGCAGTTCTTC. This gives the protein CASSLGTEVSDEQFF.

The genes are TRBV2 and TRBJ1-2; TRBD1 agrees at 8 bases. The V gene's germline CDR1 is SNHLY and CDR2 FYNNEI. J was trimmed by 8 bases and V by 7 bases; bases with no gene match: 9. This CDR3 contains 13 residues. This CDR3 reads CASKTGALGGYTF. As DNA, the CDR3 is TGTGCCAGCAAGACAGGGGCGTTGGGGGGCTACACCTTC.

This chain connects TRBV27 to TRBJ2-1; tentatively, D is TRBD1 (6 bases). This CDR3 region has 12 residues. The germline CDR1 and CDR2 sequences are MNHEY and SMNVEV (reference sequence). Trimming took 4 bases from V and 9 from J, leaving 10 bases between them. The CDR3 here is CASSWGPSEQFF. In DNA form, the CDR3 reads TGTGCCAGCAGTTGGGGGCCGTCTGAGCAGTTCTTC.

V usage is TRBV6-4 and J usage is TRBJ2-7; D ambiguous. V was pared by 7 bases and J by 6 bases, with 7 bases between. The CDR3 has 10 residues. Germline-derived CDR1 and CDR2 are MRHNA and SNTAGT. The CDR3 DNA reads TGTGCCAGCACCCTGTGCGAGCAGTACGTC. Protein product: CASTLCEQYV.

The genes are TRBV7-2 and TRBJ2-3; 9 bases line up with TRBD2. V was clipped by 5 bases and J by 4 bases; unmatched bases: 7. CDR1 is SGHTA and CDR2 is FQGNSA in the germline V gene. The CDR3 extends over 15 amino acids. CDR3 nucleotides: TGTGCCAGCAGCGCGCAGGGCGGGGGGGCAGATACGCAGTATTTT. It translates to CASSAQGGGADTQYF.